Sequencing of this TCR beta chain was carried out in a study of blood T cell repertoires in COVID-19. The method was immunoSEQ multiplex PCR; TCRdb's version includes in-frame clones alone and lacks a portion of them. The table includes about 330,000 clones, roughly 85% detected once. The CDR3 is 14 residues long. V was trimmed by 3 bases and J by 3 bases, leaving 12 bases between them. Germline V CDR1 and CDR2: SNHLY, FYNNEI. The TCR sequence derives from a human donor in a cohort sampled during active COVID-19. Input material: peripheral blood. The chain employs TRBV2 and TRBJ2-7; weak D call: TRBD2 (5 bases). The CDR3 loop reads CASSEFEGVYEQYF. CDR3 coding DNA: TGTGCCAGCAGTGAGTTTGAGGGAGTCTACGAGCAGTACTTC.